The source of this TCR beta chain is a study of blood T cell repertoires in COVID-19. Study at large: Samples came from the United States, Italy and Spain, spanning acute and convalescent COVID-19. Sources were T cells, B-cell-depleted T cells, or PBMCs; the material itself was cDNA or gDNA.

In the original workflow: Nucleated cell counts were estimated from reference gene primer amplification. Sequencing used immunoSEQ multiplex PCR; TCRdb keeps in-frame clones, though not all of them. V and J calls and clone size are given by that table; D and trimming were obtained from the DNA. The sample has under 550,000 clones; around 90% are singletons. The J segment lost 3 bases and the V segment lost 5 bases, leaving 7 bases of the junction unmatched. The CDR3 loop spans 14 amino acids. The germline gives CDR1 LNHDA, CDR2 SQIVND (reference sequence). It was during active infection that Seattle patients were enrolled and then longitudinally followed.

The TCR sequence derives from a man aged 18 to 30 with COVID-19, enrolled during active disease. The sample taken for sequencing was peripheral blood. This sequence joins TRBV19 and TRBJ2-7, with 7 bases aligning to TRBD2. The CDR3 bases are TGTGCCAGTAGTTCCCTTCCTAGCGGCTACGAGCAGTACTTC. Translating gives CASSSLPSGYEQYF.